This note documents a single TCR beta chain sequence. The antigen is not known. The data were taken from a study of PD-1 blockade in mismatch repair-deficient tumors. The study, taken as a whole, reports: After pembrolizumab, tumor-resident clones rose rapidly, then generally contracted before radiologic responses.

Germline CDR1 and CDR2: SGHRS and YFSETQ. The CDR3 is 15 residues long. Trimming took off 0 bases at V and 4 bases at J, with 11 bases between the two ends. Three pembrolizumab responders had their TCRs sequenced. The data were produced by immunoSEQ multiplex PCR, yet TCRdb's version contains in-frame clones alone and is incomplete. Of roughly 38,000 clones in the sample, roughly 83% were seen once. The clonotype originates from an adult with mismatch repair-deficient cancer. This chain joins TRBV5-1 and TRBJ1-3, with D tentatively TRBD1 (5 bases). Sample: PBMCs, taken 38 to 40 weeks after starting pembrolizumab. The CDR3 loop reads CASSLESGWGNTIYF. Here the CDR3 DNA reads TGCGCCAGCAGCTTGGAATCAGGGTGGGGAAACACCATATATTTT.